This T cell receptor beta chain was identified in a study of cytotoxic CD8 clonotypes in ibrutinib-treated CLL. Whole-study findings and limits: Exceeding age-matched healthy donors, baseline clonality also tracked the counts of circulating CD8+ T cells.

As to this clone: Its antigen is currently unknown.

Sequencing used immunoSEQ multiplex PCR; TCRdb keeps in-frame clones, though not all of them. This sample carries 130,000 or so clones, 77% of them seen once, and the ten largest clones take 25% to 30%. Germline loops: CDR1 SGHRS, CDR2 YFSETQ. Trimming took 4 bases from V and 6 from J; bases not matched to a gene: 8. The CDR3 runs 15 residues. This chain links TRBV5-1 with TRBJ1-5; TRBD1 aligns across 9 bases. The sequence was collected from a human donor with chronic lymphocytic leukemia. The source material was PBMCs, sampled after 12 months of ibrutinib treatment. The CDR3 sequence: CASSAGQGMGQPQHF. The CDR3 DNA reads as TGCGCCAGCAGCGCGGGACAGGGAATGGGTCAGCCCCAGCATTTT.